This entry concerns a single T cell receptor (beta chain). The antigen is not known. This sample is part of a study of CD8 T cells in Susac syndrome. Overall study findings and caveats: An acknowledgment was made by the study that its TCR sequencing and HLA analysis involved relatively few individuals.

When the RNA was reverse transcribed, random hexamers were used with an input of about 0.5 to 1 ug. The authors amplified TCR beta CDR3 across 54 Vbeta and 13 Jbeta using immunoSEQ multiplex PCR. One entry per CDR3 protein, called by TCRdb with MiXCR from the immunoSEQ multiplex PCR reads. Of 150,000 to 200,000 distinct CDR3 sequences in the sample, approximately 93% were seen once. The TEMRA cells underwent FACS enrichment, while the CD8+ and CD4+ T cells underwent negative isolation. Sequencing was performed on CD4+ T cells from PBMCs. This TCR derives from a human donor with multiple sclerosis.

Here the CDR3 DNA reads TGCGCCAGCAGTCTGGACAGACCTACCGGGGAGCTGTTTTTT. Amino acids: CASSLDRPTGELFF. The rearrangement joins TRBV5-1 to TRBJ2-2; tentative D call: TRBD1 (6 bases). Germline loops: CDR1 SGHRS, CDR2 YFSETQ. The CDR3 has 14 amino acids. V was shortened by 5 bases and J by 5 bases, with 13 bases between the two germline ends.